Listed below are T cell receptor beta chains from one sample, sequenced in a study of cytomegalovirus exposure and HLA in healthy donors. The data were produced by immunoSEQ multiplex PCR, yet TCRdb's version contains in-frame clones alone and is incomplete. The sample comprises 130,000 or so clones, about 80% of which are singletons, and 1.5% rests with the top ten. The sequencing input was PBMCs. The receptor source for this set is a woman under 30 in good health and CMV-seronegative. Both conserved end residues are part of each CDR3. Each record gives: clone size, J gene, V gene, D gene, CDR3 protein, CDR3 DNA. D genes are given only for firm matches. Clone sizes are given selectively: once, few, many, or a class where the clone is expanded.

clone_size: NA
j_call: TRBJ1-5
v_call: TRBV19
d_call: NA
cdr3_aa: CASSMEGGQPQHF
cdr3_nt: TGTGCCAGTAGTATGGAGGGCGGTCAGCCCCAGCATTTT

clone_size: NA
j_call: TRBJ1-1
v_call: TRBV9
d_call: TRBD1
cdr3_aa: CASSLRQGGEAFF
cdr3_nt: TGTGCCAGCAGCCTTCGTCAGGGGGGTGAAGCTTTCTTT

clone_size: once
j_call: TRBJ1-2
v_call: TRBV5-5
d_call: NA
cdr3_aa: CASANGGQWVRGYTF
cdr3_nt: TGTGCCAGCGCCAACGGGGGGCAATGGGTGCGGGGCTACACCTTC

clone_size: few
j_call: TRBJ1-2
v_call: TRBV5-4
d_call: NA
cdr3_aa: CASSPGEPNYGYTF
cdr3_nt: TGTGCCAGCAGCCCAGGGGAACCTAACTATGGCTACACCTTC

clone_size: NA
j_call: TRBJ2-7
v_call: TRBV18
d_call: TRBD1
cdr3_aa: CASSLQGADYEQYF
cdr3_nt: TGTGCCAGCTCACTACAGGGGGCCGACTACGAGCAGTACTTC

clone_size: NA
j_call: TRBJ2-1
v_call: TRBV4-2
d_call: NA
cdr3_aa: CASARRRGTANLLSYNEQFF
cdr3_nt: TGTGCCAGCGCAAGACGAAGGGGCACAGCGAATCTTCTCTCCTACAATGAGCAGTTCTTC

clone_size: NA
j_call: TRBJ2-5
v_call: TRBV7-7
d_call: TRBD1
cdr3_aa: CASSGTGVQETQYF
cdr3_nt: TGTGCCAGCAGCGGGACAGGGGTCCAAGAGACCCAGTACTTC

clone_size: once
j_call: TRBJ2-5
v_call: TRBV5-1
d_call: NA
cdr3_aa: CASGPARETQYF
cdr3_nt: TGCGCCAGCGGCCCCGCGAGGGAGACCCAGTACTTC

clone_size: NA
j_call: TRBJ2-7
v_call: TRBV5-5
d_call: NA
cdr3_aa: CASSSSYEQYF
cdr3_nt: TGTGCCAGCAGCTCATCCTACGAGCAGTACTTC

clone_size: NA
j_call: TRBJ1-5
v_call: TRBV6-6
d_call: NA
cdr3_aa: CAIRQENQPQHF
cdr3_nt: TGTGCCATACGACAGGAGAATCAGCCCCAGCATTTT

clone_size: NA
j_call: TRBJ2-5
v_call: TRBV18
d_call: NA
cdr3_aa: CASSRGQGETQYF
cdr3_nt: TGTGCCAGCTCCCGGGGACAAGGAGAGACCCAGTACTTC

clone_size: NA
j_call: TRBJ1-6
v_call: TRBV11-2
d_call: TRBD1
cdr3_aa: CASSLMRTGGSPLHF
cdr3_nt: TGTGCCAGCAGCTTAATGAGGACAGGTGGTTCACCCCTCCACTTT

clone_size: NA
j_call: TRBJ1-2
v_call: TRBV5-8
d_call: NA
cdr3_aa: CASSLSGLTHGYTF
cdr3_nt: TGTGCCAGCAGCTTGAGCGGATTAACCCACGGCTACACCTTC

clone_size: NA
j_call: TRBJ1-2
v_call: TRBV7-9
d_call: NA
cdr3_aa: CSSSGRPAGANYGYTF
cdr3_nt: TGTTCCAGCAGCGGACGGCCAGCGGGAGCTAACTATGGCTACACCTTC

clone_size: few
j_call: TRBJ2-2
v_call: TRBV18
d_call: NA
cdr3_aa: CASSPGAGLNTGELFF
cdr3_nt: TGTGCCAGCTCACCAGGGGCAGGGTTGAACACCGGGGAGCTGTTTTTT

clone_size: NA
j_call: TRBJ2-1
v_call: TRBV11-1
d_call: NA
cdr3_aa: CASRPLTVAYNEQFF
cdr3_nt: TGTGCCAGCAGACCCCTGACAGTCGCCTACAATGAGCAGTTCTTC

clone_size: few
j_call: TRBJ1-2
v_call: TRBV6-1
d_call: TRBD1
cdr3_aa: CASSEGAGGGYGYTF
cdr3_nt: TGTGCCAGCAGTGAAGGGGCAGGGGGCGGATATGGCTACACCTTC

clone_size: NA
j_call: TRBJ2-7
v_call: TRBV7-9
d_call: TRBD1
cdr3_aa: CASSADRAKPEQYF
cdr3_nt: TGTGCCAGCAGCGCGGACAGGGCCAAACCCGAGCAGTACTTC

clone_size: few
j_call: TRBJ2-1
v_call: TRBV5-1
d_call: TRBD2
cdr3_aa: CASSYTGLAANNEQFF
cdr3_nt: TGCGCCAGCAGTTACACCGGACTAGCGGCGAACAATGAGCAGTTCTTC

clone_size: NA
j_call: TRBJ2-7
v_call: TRBV2
d_call: TRBD1
cdr3_aa: CASSHRTGFRYEQYF
cdr3_nt: TGTGCCAGCAGCCACCGGACAGGTTTTAGGTACGAGCAGTACTTC

clone_size: NA
j_call: TRBJ1-1
v_call: TRBV7-8
d_call: TRBD1
cdr3_aa: CASSLGDRDTEAFF
cdr3_nt: TGTGCCAGCAGCTTAGGGGACAGGGACACTGAAGCTTTCTTT

clone_size: once
j_call: TRBJ2-6
v_call: TRBV11-3
d_call: TRBD1
cdr3_aa: CASSPGYGDSRSGANVLTF
cdr3_nt: TGTGCCAGCAGCCCCGGTTATGGGGACAGTCGGTCCGGGGCCAACGTCCTGACTTTC

clone_size: once
j_call: TRBJ1-2
v_call: TRBV6-1
d_call: NA
cdr3_aa: CASMRQLYGYTF
cdr3_nt: TGTGCCAGCATGAGACAGCTCTATGGCTACACCTTC

clone_size: NA
j_call: TRBJ2-1
v_call: TRBV7-9
d_call: NA
cdr3_aa: CASSLGPPEQFF
cdr3_nt: TGTGCCAGCAGCTTGGGCCCCCCGGAGCAGTTCTTC

clone_size: NA
j_call: TRBJ1-6
v_call: TRBV11-2
d_call: NA
cdr3_aa: CASSSTPRVAGPHSPLHF
cdr3_nt: TGTGCCAGCAGCTCAACCCCGAGGGTCGCTGGTCCCCATTCACCCCTCCACTTT

clone_size: few
j_call: TRBJ2-7
v_call: TRBV6-5
d_call: NA
cdr3_aa: CASSYTGFEQYF
cdr3_nt: TGTGCCAGCAGTTACACAGGATTCGAGCAGTACTTC

clone_size: few
j_call: TRBJ2-3
v_call: TRBV18
d_call: TRBD1
cdr3_aa: CASYKQGKDTQYF
cdr3_nt: TGTGCCAGCTATAAACAGGGGAAAGATACGCAGTATTTT

clone_size: NA
j_call: TRBJ2-2
v_call: TRBV7-2
d_call: TRBD1
cdr3_aa: CASSSTGGAGTGELFF
cdr3_nt: TGTGCCAGCAGCTCAACAGGGGGCGCGGGCACCGGGGAGCTGTTTTTT

clone_size: NA
j_call: TRBJ2-2
v_call: TRBV27
d_call: NA
cdr3_aa: CASTRGTNTGELFF
cdr3_nt: TGTGCCAGCACTAGGGGAACGAACACCGGGGAGCTGTTTTTT

clone_size: NA
j_call: TRBJ1-2
v_call: TRBV27
d_call: NA
cdr3_aa: CASRSYQFGYTF
cdr3_nt: TGTGCCAGCAGATCGTATCAGTTTGGCTACACCTTC

clone_size: NA
j_call: TRBJ2-7
v_call: TRBV2
d_call: NA
cdr3_aa: CASSEVGVRGSEQYF
cdr3_nt: TGTGCCAGCAGTGAAGTTGGCGTCAGGGGCTCCGAGCAGTACTTC

clone_size: once
j_call: TRBJ2-7
v_call: TRBV7-9
d_call: TRBD1
cdr3_aa: CASSPGQGATYEQYF
cdr3_nt: TGTGCCAGCAGCCCGGGACAGGGAGCCACCTACGAGCAGTACTTC